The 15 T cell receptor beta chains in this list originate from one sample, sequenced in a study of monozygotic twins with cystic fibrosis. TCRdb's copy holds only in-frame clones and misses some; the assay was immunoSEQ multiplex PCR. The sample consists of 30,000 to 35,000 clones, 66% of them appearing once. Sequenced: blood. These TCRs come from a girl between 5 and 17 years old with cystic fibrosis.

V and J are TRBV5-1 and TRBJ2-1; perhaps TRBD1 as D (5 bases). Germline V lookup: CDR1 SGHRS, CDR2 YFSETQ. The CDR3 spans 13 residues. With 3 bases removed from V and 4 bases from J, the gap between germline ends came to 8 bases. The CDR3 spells CASSWTPYNEQFF. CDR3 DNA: TGCGCCAGCAGCTGGACACCTTACAATGAGCAGTTCTTC.

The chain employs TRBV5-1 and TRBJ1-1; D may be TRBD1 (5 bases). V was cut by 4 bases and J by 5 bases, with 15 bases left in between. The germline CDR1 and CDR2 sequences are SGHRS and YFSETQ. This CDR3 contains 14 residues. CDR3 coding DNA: TGCGCCAGCAGCGGGGGGACGGCGGGGACTGAAGCTTTCTTT. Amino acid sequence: CASSGGTAGTEAFF.

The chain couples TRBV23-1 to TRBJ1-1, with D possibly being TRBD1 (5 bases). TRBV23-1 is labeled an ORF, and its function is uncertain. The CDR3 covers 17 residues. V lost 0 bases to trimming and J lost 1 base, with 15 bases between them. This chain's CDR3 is CASSQSGVDSQNTEAFF. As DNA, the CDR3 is TGCGCCAGCAGTCAATCCGGCGTTGACAGTCAGAACACTGAAGCTTTCTTT.

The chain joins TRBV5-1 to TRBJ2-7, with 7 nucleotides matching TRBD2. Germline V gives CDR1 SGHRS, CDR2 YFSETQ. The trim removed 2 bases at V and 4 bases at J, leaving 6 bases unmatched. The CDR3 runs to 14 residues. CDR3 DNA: TGCGCCAGCAGCTTCCGCGGGGGACCGTACGAGCAGTACGTC. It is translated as CASSFRGGPYEQYV.

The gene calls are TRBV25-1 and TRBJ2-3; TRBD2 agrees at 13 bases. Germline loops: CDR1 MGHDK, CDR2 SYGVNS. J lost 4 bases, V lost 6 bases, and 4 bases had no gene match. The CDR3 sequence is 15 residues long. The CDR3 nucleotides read TGTGCCAGCAGCACACTAGCGGGAGGGGCAGATACGCAGTATTTT. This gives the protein CASSTLAGGADTQYF.

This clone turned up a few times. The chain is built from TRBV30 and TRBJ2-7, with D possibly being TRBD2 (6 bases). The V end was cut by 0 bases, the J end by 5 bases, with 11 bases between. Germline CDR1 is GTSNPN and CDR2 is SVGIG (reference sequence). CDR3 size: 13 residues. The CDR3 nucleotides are TGTGCCTGGAGTGTACCGGGACTTCACGAGCAGTACGTC. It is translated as CAWSVPGLHEQYV.

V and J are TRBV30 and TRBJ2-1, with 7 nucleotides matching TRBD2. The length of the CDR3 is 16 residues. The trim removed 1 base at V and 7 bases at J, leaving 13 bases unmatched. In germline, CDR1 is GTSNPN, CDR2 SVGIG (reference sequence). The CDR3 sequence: CAWSDLVTGGWNEQFF. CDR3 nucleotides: TGTGCCTGGAGTGATCTTGTGACGGGAGGATGGAATGAGCAGTTCTTC. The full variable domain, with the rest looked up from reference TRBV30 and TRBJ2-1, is SQTIHQWPATLVQPVGSPLSLECTVEGTSNPNLYWYRQAAGRGLQLLFYSVGIGQISSEVPQNLSASRPQDRQFILSSKKLLLSDSGFYLCAWSDLVTGGWNEQFFGPGTRLTVL.

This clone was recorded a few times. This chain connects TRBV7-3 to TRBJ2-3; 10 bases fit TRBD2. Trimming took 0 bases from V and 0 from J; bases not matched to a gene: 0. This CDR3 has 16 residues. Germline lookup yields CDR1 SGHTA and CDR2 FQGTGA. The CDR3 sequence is CASSLTSGRSTDTQYF. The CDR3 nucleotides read TGTGCCAGCAGCTTAACTAGCGGGAGGAGCACAGATACGCAGTATTTT.

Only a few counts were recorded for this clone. In DNA form, the CDR3 reads TGTGCCAGTAGTAGATCGACAGGGGCCAAAACCGGGGAGCTGTTTTTT. It specifies CASSRSTGAKTGELFF. The V call is TRBV19, the J call TRBJ2-2; TRBD1 agrees at 8 bases. The CDR3 spans 16 residues. J was trimmed by 5 bases and V by 4 bases; bases with no gene match: 9. Germline loops: CDR1 LNHDA, CDR2 SQIVND (reference sequence).

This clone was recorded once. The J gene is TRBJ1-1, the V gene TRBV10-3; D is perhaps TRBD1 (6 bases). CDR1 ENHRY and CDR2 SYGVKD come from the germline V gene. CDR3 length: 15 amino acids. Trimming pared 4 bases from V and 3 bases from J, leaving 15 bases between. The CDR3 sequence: CAISVRGAADTEAFF. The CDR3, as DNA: TGTGCCATCAGTGTTCGGGGGGCGGCGGACACTGAAGCTTTCTTT.

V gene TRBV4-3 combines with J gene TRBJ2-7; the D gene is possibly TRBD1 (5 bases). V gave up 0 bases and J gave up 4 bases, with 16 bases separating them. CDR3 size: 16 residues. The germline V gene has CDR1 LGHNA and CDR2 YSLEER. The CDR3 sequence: CASSQEWGPRYYEQYF. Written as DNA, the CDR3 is TGCGCCAGCAGCCAAGAATGGGGCCCCAGGTATTACGAGCAGTACTTC.

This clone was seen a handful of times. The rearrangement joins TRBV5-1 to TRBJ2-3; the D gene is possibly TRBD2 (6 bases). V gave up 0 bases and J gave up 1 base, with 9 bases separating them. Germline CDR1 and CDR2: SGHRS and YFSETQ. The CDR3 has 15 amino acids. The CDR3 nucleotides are TGCGCCAGCAGCTTGGAAGGGGAGGGCACAGATACGCAGTATTTT. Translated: CASSLEGEGTDTQYF.

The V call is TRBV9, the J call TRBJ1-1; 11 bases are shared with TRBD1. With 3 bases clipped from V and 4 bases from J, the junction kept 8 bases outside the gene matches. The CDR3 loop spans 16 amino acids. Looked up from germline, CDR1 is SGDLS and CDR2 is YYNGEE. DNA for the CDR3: TGTGCCAGCAGCGGGACAGGGGGCAGGTCGGGCACTGAAGCTTTCTTT. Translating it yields CASSGTGGRSGTEAFF. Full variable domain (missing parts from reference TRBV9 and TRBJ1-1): DSGVTQTPKHLITATGQRVTLRCSPRSGDLSVYWYQQSLDQGLQFLIQYYNGEERAKGNILERFSAQQFPDLHSELNLSSLELGDSALYFCASSGTGGRSGTEAFFGQGTRLTVV.

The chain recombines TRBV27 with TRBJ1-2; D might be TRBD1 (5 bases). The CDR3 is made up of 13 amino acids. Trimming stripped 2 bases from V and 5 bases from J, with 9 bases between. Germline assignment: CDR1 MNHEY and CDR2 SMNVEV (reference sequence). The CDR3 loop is CASSLISGYGYTF. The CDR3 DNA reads TGTGCCAGCAGTTTAATATCAGGGTATGGCTACACCTTC.

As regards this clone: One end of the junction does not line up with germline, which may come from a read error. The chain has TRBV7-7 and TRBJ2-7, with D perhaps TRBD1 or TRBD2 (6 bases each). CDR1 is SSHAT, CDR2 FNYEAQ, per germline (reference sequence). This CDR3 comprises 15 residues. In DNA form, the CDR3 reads TGTGCTAGCAGCCTCTCGTTTGGAGGGGGAACTGAGCAGTACTTC. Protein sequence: CASSLSFGGGTEQYF.